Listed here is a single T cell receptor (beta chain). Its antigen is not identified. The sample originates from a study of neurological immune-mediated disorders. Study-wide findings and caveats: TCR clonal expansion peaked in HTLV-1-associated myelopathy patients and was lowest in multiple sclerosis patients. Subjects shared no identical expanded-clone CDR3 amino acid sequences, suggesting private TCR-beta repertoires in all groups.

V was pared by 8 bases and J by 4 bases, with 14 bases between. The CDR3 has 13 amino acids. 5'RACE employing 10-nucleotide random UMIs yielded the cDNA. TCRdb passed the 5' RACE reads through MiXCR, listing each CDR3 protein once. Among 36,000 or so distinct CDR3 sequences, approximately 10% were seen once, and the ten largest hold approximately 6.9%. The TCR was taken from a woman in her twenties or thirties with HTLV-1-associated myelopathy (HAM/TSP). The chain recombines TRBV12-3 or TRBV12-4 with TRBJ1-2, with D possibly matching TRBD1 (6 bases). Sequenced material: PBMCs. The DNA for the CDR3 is TGTGCCAGCCTAGGGGGTGGAGGCTATGGCTACACCTTC. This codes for CASLGGGGYGYTF.